This TCR beta chain was sequenced in a study of T cell responses to AZD1222 COVID-19 vaccine. The germline gives CDR1 MNHEY, CDR2 SVGAGI. The ends were cut back, 0 bases at V and 8 bases at J, with 10 bases in the middle. The length of the CDR3 is 13 residues. Generated by immunoSEQ multiplex PCR, the TCRdb table keeps only in-frame clones and is missing some. The repertoire consists of 160,000 or so clones, with roughly 90% occurring once and the leading ten covering more than 1.3%. Note on this clone: Its cognate antigen is unknown.

General observations from the study: Elevations in Spike-specific TCR breadth and depth followed administration of two AZD1222 doses. Vaccine-related CD4 TCRs covered spike, predominating at 160-218 and 743-854. Scientists sampled the repertoires only once the peak T cell response had passed. Nearly half of unique spike-specific TCRs reportedly avoided B.1.351 and B.1.1.7 mutated regions.

The clonotype originates from an adult who received the AZD1222 COVID-19 vaccine. This rearrangement joins TRBV6-5 to TRBJ1-2; D remains ambiguous. Sample: peripheral blood, taken 28 days after the second AZD1222 dose. CDR3: CASSYSAALGYTF. The CDR3 DNA reads as TGTGCCAGCAGTTACTCTGCCGCCTTAGGCTACACCTTC.